One and the same sample provided the 16 T cell receptor beta chains below, sequenced in a study of shared clonotypes between healthy human individuals. Assay used: immunoSEQ multiplex PCR; TCRdb lists only in-frame clones, some missing. The sample holds roughly 2,300,000 clones; roughly 90% are singletons and the top ten take 0.37%. The specimen sequenced was naive CD4+ T cells from PBMCs. Subset in this sample: CD45RA+ positively selected. These receptors were taken from a man aged 18 to 35 in good health. Some clones in this sample may be carry-over from other donors' samples.

The J gene is TRBJ2-7, the V gene TRBV4-1; D tentatively fits TRBD1 or TRBD2 (5 bases each). Trimming left V 6 bases short and J 5 bases short, with 14 bases between. CDR3 length: 13 amino acids. Looked up from germline, CDR1 is MGHRA and CDR2 is YSYEKL. Here the CDR3 reads CASSLTQGHEQYF. In DNA, the CDR3 is TGCGCCAGCAGTCTCACCCAGGGACACGAGCAGTACTTC.

V gene TRBV28 combines with J gene TRBJ1-1; 11 bases are a match to TRBD1. Germline lookup yields CDR1 MDHEN and CDR2 SYDVKM. V shed 5 bases and J 6 bases; nucleotides not matched to a gene: 8. The CDR3 contains 15 residues. CDR3 sequence: CASSAPGQGAAEAFF. CDR3 nucleotides: TGTGCCAGCAGTGCGCCAGGACAGGGGGCCGCTGAAGCTTTCTTT.

V gene TRBV6-5 combines with J gene TRBJ1-1; 9 bases map to TRBD1. Per germline, CDR1 MNHEY and CDR2 SVGAGI. V lost 7 bases, J lost 2 bases, and 5 bases stayed unmatched. The CDR3 consists of 14 residues. The DNA for the CDR3 is TGTGCCAGCAAGGCGACAGGGGGAAACACTGAAGCTTTCTTT. This codes for CASKATGGNTEAFF.

The V gene is TRBV27, the J gene TRBJ2-2; 10 bases are a match to TRBD1. Germline V gives CDR1 MNHEY, CDR2 SMNVEV (reference sequence). The length of the CDR3 is 17 residues. Losses at the gene ends were 5 bases for V and 6 bases for J; bases not matched to a gene: 12. The CDR3 DNA reads as TGTGCCAGCAGTCGTCCGGGACAGGGGCGCGGGGCCGGGGAGCTGTTTTTT. Translated: CASSRPGQGRGAGELFF.

V is TRBV21-1 and J is TRBJ1-2. TRBV21-1 is a pseudogene segment. This CDR3 region has 17 residues. The CDR3: CASSPGQAGNKKDGYTF. CDR3 nucleotides: TGTGCCAGCAGCCCGGGTCAGGCCGGAAACAAGAAAGATGGCTACACCTTC.

This chain links TRBV5-1 with TRBJ1-3, with D tentatively TRBD1 (6 bases). With 0 bases removed from V and 6 bases from J, the gap between germline ends came to 10 bases. Germline V gives CDR1 SGHRS, CDR2 YFSETQ. The CDR3 has 14 amino acids. CDR3 sequence: CASSLVDRLNTIYF. The DNA for the CDR3 is TGCGCCAGCAGCTTGGTGGACAGATTAAACACCATATATTTT.

The chain is built from TRBV7-8 and TRBJ2-1; either TRBD1 or TRBD2 may fit D (5 bases each). Trimming pared 1 base from V and 3 bases from J, leaving 10 bases between. Germline CDR1 and CDR2: SGHVS and FQNEAQ. The CDR3 extends over 15 amino acids. The CDR3 spells CASSLGSGHYNEQFF. CDR3 nucleotides: TGTGCCAGCAGCTTAGGCAGCGGACACTACAATGAGCAGTTCTTC.

The V and J genes are TRBV27 and TRBJ2-7, with TRBD2 matching over 10 bases. Germline V gene data show CDR1 as MNHEY and CDR2 as SMNVEV (reference sequence). The CDR3 sequence is 16 residues long. V dropped 7 bases and J dropped 2; count of bases not matched to a gene: 11. The CDR3 DNA sequence: TGTGCCAGCAAGGTTCCTAGCGGGAGTGGAGCCTACGAGCAGTACTTC. Protein: CASKVPSGSGAYEQYF.

This chain uses TRBV7-9 with TRBJ1-1, with 8 positions matching TRBD1. Per germline, CDR1 SEHNR and CDR2 FQNEAQ (reference sequence). This CDR3 is built from 15 residues. The V and J ends lost 6 bases and 4 bases, in that order; junction bases with no gene match: 10. The CDR3 sequence is CASRIGTGLLTEAFF. Here the CDR3 DNA reads TGTGCCAGCAGAATCGGGACAGGTCTTCTCACTGAAGCTTTCTTT.

The chain links TRBV6-1 to TRBJ2-6, with no clear D. In germline, CDR1 is MNHNS, CDR2 SASEGT. V was shortened by 7 bases and J by 8 bases, with 6 bases between the two germline ends. This CDR3 is 11 amino acids long. CDR3 nucleotides: TGTGCCAGCATGGGGTCCAACGTCCTGACTTTC. Translation: CASMGSNVLTF.

This clone appeared once. V is TRBV5-6 and J is TRBJ2-2; tentative D call: TRBD1 (7 bases). CDR3 size: 16 residues. V was trimmed by 2 bases and J by 6 bases, leaving 17 bases between them. CDR1 is SGHDT and CDR2 is YYEEEE in the germline V gene. CDR3 sequence (DNA): TGTGCCAGCAGCTTTTCTTCAGGGGGGAAGGCCGGGGAGCTGTTTTTT. Translation gives CASSFSSGGKAGELFF. Using reference TRBV5-6 and TRBJ2-2 for the parts outside the CDR3, the full variable domain is DAGVTQSPTHLIKTRGQQVTLRCSPKSGHDTVSWYQQALGQGPQFIFQYYEEEERQRGNFPDRFSGHQFPNYSSELNVNALLLGDSALYLCASSFSSGGKAGELFFGEGSRLTVL.

The table lists this clone with a count of one. The sample contains more than one DNA sequence encoding this CDR3. The V gene is TRBV18, the J gene TRBJ2-6; D is uncertain. The CDR3 spans 13 residues. Germline CDR1 and CDR2: KGHSH and LQKENI. V lost 3 bases and J lost 2, with 2 bases in between. The chain's CDR3 is CASSPAGANVLTF. The CDR3, as DNA: TGTGCCAGCTCACCGGCTGGGGCCAACGTCCTGACTTTC.

To note about this clone: The junction departs from germline at one end; a sequencing error may be responsible. J is TRBJ2-7 and V is TRBV5-1, with D possibly TRBD1 on 6 matching bases. This CDR3 comprises 11 residues. In germline, CDR1 is SGHRS, CDR2 YFSETQ. The CDR3 loop is CASSLGGPGVF. The CDR3 bases are TGCGCCAGCAGCTTGGGGGGGCCCGGGGTTTTC. Together with reference TRBV5-1 and TRBJ2-7, the CDR3 gives the full variable domain: KAGVTQTPRYLIKTRGQQVTLSCSPISGHRSVSWYQQTPGQGLQFLFEYFSETQRNKGNFPGRFSGRQFSNSRSEMNVSTLELGDSALYLCASSLGGPGVFGPGTRLTVT.

The genes are TRBV2 and TRBJ1-2; 9 bases fit TRBD1. The CDR3 covers 15 residues. The germline CDR1 and CDR2 sequences are SNHLY and FYNNEI. The junction had 5 bases not matched to a gene; V was cut back by 5 bases and J by 1 base. The CDR3 sequence: CASSWDRVVNYGYTF. DNA of the CDR3: TGTGCCAGCAGTTGGGACAGGGTGGTTAACTATGGCTACACCTTC.

V gene TRBV15 combines with J gene TRBJ2-7; 8 positions match TRBD1. The CDR3 is 14 amino acids. Germline CDR1 is LNHNV and CDR2 is YYDKDF (reference sequence). With V trimmed by 4 bases and J by 3 bases, 5 bases remained unmatched. CDR3 DNA: TGTGCCACCAGCACCTCCGGGACAGGCTACGAGCAGTACTTC. This gives the protein CATSTSGTGYEQYF.

The chain couples TRBV7-6 to TRBJ2-4; no clear D. V was clipped by 1 base and J by 7 bases, with 14 bases between them. CDR3 length equals 15 residues. Germline CDR1 is SGHVS and CDR2 is FNYEAQ. The CDR3 DNA sequence: TGTGCCAGCAGCTTAGGAGACTCCCTAGGGAACATTCAGTACTTC. It codes for CASSLGDSLGNIQYF.